The T cell receptor beta chain under discussion was sequenced for a study of T cells in pancreatic ductal adenocarcinoma. Study results and caveats: Tumor-versus-blood clonality comparisons may be biased toward lower tumor diversity. Tumor and blood clonality did not differ significantly, about 0.1 versus 0.065. Compared with tumor, blood showed more total productive templates and roughly 8.1-fold more clonotypes. The resected pancreatic cancer cohort was biased toward the minority with early-stage disease.

Assay: immunoSEQ multiplex PCR; the TCRdb copy retains only in-frame clones and omits some. Seen here are over 90,000 clones, about 95% observed once, and the top ten hold 2.5% to 3.5%. J gave up 2 bases and V 5 bases, and 10 bases lay outside the gene matches. Per germline, CDR1 SGHVS and CDR2 FNYEAQ. This CDR3 region has 19 residues. A word on this clone: Its cognate antigen is unknown.

Surgery without prior neoadjuvant therapy was the treatment of the selected pancreatic ductal adenocarcinoma patients. Sequences were obtained from PBMCs. This sequence originates from a human donor with pancreatic ductal adenocarcinoma. The rearrangement links TRBV7-6 to TRBJ2-2; 14 nucleotides agree with TRBD2. CDR3 DNA sequence: TGTGCCAGCAGCCGAAGCGGCGGGACTAGCGGGAGTAACACCGGGGAGCTGTTTTTT. This translates into CASSRSGGTSGSNTGELFF.